Listed here are 13 T cell receptor beta chains from one sample, sequenced in a study of blood T cell repertoires in COVID-19. Profiling relied on immunoSEQ multiplex PCR, and the TCRdb table lists in-frame clones only, not all of them. The table shows around 400,000 clones, with around 87% occurring only once. Sequencing was done on a sample of peripheral blood. These TCRs come from a woman aged 60-70 years with COVID-19, enrolled during active disease.

This clone showed up just a few times. The V call is TRBV19, the J call TRBJ1-1; 8 bases line up with TRBD1. Trimming took 4 bases from V and 5 from J; bases not matched to a gene: 3. The CDR3 is made up of 13 amino acids. Germline V gene lookup returns CDR1 LNHDA and CDR2 SQIVND (reference sequence). The CDR3 loop is CASSTRQGTEAFF. Written as DNA, the CDR3 is TGTGCCAGTAGTACGAGACAGGGGACTGAAGCTTTCTTT.

This clone occurred a few times. V and J are TRBV18 and TRBJ1-5, with D perhaps matching TRBD1 (6 bases). CDR3 size: 13 residues. The V gene lost 4 bases and the J gene lost 4 bases, with 8 bases spanning the gap. Per germline, CDR1 KGHSH and CDR2 LQKENI. For the CDR3, the DNA is TGTGCCAGCTCACTTCAGGGGAATCAGCCCCAGCATTTT. Translation gives CASSLQGNQPQHF.

Only a few counts were recorded for this clone. The gene calls are TRBV4-1 and TRBJ1-5, with TRBD1 as a possible D gene (6 bases). Germline V gene data show CDR1 as MGHRA and CDR2 as YSYEKL. The CDR3 is 15 residues long. V lost 3 bases and J lost 3, with 12 bases in between. CDR3 amino acids: CASSHSTGFNQPQHF. CDR3 DNA sequence: TGCGCCAGCAGCCATAGTACAGGGTTCAATCAGCCCCAGCATTTT.

The chain uses TRBV4-2 and TRBJ2-3, with D unresolved. This CDR3 comprises 13 residues. V was clipped by 1 base and J by 4 bases, with 6 bases between them. Germline CDR1 reads LGHNA; CDR2 reads YNFKEQ. The CDR3 DNA follows: TGTGCCAGCAGCCAAGGCCGGGCAGATACGCAGTATTTT. This translates into CASSQGRADTQYF.

V is TRBV5-1 and J is TRBJ2-5; TRBD2 aligns across 14 bases. CDR1 is SGHRS, CDR2 YFSETQ, per germline. V was pared by 3 bases and J by 5 bases, with 6 bases of the junction left unmatched. The CDR3 is 16 residues long. The CDR3, as DNA: TGCGCCAGCAGCTGGCGACTAGCGGGGGGGCTGGAGACCCAGTACTTC. Its translation is CASSWRLAGGLETQYF.

This chain connects TRBV19 to TRBJ1-2; no clear D. Germline loops: CDR1 LNHDA, CDR2 SQIVND (reference sequence). V was clipped by 5 bases and J by 6 bases, with 16 bases between them. The CDR3 contains 14 residues. CDR3 DNA: TGTGCCAGTAGTTCCGGGTCCCTAGGAGATGGCTACACCTTC. Translating it yields CASSSGSLGDGYTF.

This chain links TRBV10-1 with TRBJ1-2; tentatively, D is TRBD1 (6 bases). CDR1 WNHNN and CDR2 SYGVQD come from the germline V gene (reference sequence). CDR3 length equals 17 residues. Trimming left V 0 bases short and J 4 bases short, with 18 bases between. The CDR3 here is CASSESWDMGPSYGYTF. DNA for the CDR3: TGCGCCAGCAGTGAGTCATGGGACATGGGCCCGTCCTATGGCTACACCTTC.

Details on this clone: The sample has other DNA sequences that encode this CDR3 too. CDR3 DNA sequence: TGTGCCTGGAGTTTGGGGCTGCTAGAGACCCAGTACTTC. This translates into CAWSLGLLETQYF. This rearrangement joins TRBV30 to TRBJ2-5, with TRBD1 as a possible D gene (5 bases). Trimming removed 2 bases at V and 4 bases at J, with 11 bases between. This CDR3 has 13 amino acids. Germline-derived CDR1 and CDR2 are GTSNPN and SVGIG (reference sequence).

As for this clone: Other DNA variants within this sample encode the same CDR3. This chain joins TRBV7-3 and TRBJ2-2; D is perhaps TRBD1 (6 bases). The CDR3 has 14 residues. The germline gives CDR1 SGHTA, CDR2 FQGTGA. Trimming left V 0 bases short and J 5 bases short, with 7 bases between. Written as DNA, the CDR3 is TGTGCCAGCAGCTTAACAAGGGGGACCGGGGAGCTGTTTTTT. It translates to CASSLTRGTGELFF.

The chain recombines TRBV6-5 with TRBJ2-4, with D possibly TRBD2 on 5 matching bases. CDR1 MNHEY and CDR2 SVGAGI come from the germline V gene. The CDR3 covers 15 residues. The V and J ends lost 0 bases and 2 bases respectively, with 8 bases between them. The CDR3 nucleotides are TGTGCCAGCAGTTACTCGGGCGGGTCCAAAAACATTCAGTACTTC. Its translation: CASSYSGGSKNIQYF.

A single count supports this clone. The chain employs TRBV5-5 and TRBJ1-2; TRBD1 aligns across 8 bases. Trimming at V came to 3 bases and at J to 6 bases, leaving 10 bases not matched to a gene. The germline V gene encodes CDR1 SGHKS and CDR2 YYEKEE (reference sequence). The CDR3 is made up of 15 amino acids. The CDR3 bases are TGTGCCAGCAGCTCATTTGGGGCAGGGGGCAATGGCTACACCTTC. Residues: CASSSFGAGGNGYTF.

J is TRBJ1-1 and V is TRBV18; the match to TRBD1 covers 11 bases. After removal of 6 bases from V and 4 bases from J, the junction contained 7 bases not matched to a gene. The CDR3 has 15 residues. CDR1 and CDR2 (germline): KGHSH, LQKENI. The CDR3 nucleotides read TGTGCCAGCTCGTTAGTAGGGACAGGGGGCACTGAAGCTTTCTTT. Translation gives CASSLVGTGGTEAFF.

The V gene is TRBV5-1, the J gene TRBJ1-2; no definite D call. The ends were cut back, 7 bases at V and 4 bases at J, with 20 bases in the middle. CDR1 and CDR2 from the germline V gene are SGHRS and YFSETQ. There are 15 residues in the CDR3. The CDR3 loop is CASRQQSGSRYGYTF. CDR3 DNA sequence: TGCGCCAGCCGCCAACAATCGGGGTCCCGCTATGGCTACACCTTC.